This TCR beta chain was captured by sequencing in a study of cytomegalovirus exposure and HLA in healthy donors. The study, taken as a whole, reports: Accounts indicate the classifier identified cytomegalovirus status with strong specificity and sensitivity. Researchers reported that a few CMV-associated chains were confirmed in vitro as CMV antigen-specific.

Clones were read by immunoSEQ multiplex PCR, and TCRdb kept only the in-frame ones, dropping some. The sample shows about 130,000 clones, roughly 91% of them seen only once. As concerns this clone: The antigen is undetermined.

The sequencing input was PBMCs. The source of this sequence is a man aged 30 to 45 in good health and CMV-seronegative.

CDR3 in amino acids: CASSIGGTGFQPQHF. The CDR3 nucleotides read TGTGCCAGTAGTATAGGCGGGACGGGATTTCAGCCCCAGCATTTT. The V call is TRBV19, the J call TRBJ1-5, with D possibly TRBD1 on 5 matching bases. V lost 1 base and J 6 bases, leaving 13 bases between the germline ends. The CDR3 runs 15 residues. CDR1 is LNHDA, CDR2 SQIVND, per germline (reference sequence).